These 8 T cell receptor beta chains were all obtained from the same sample, sequenced in a study of blood T cell repertoires in COVID-19. Clones were sequenced by immunoSEQ multiplex PCR, and TCRdb holds only the in-frame ones, with some missing. Of some 230,000 clones listed, roughly four fifths are singletons. Sequenced input: PBMCs or T cells enriched from blood (not recorded which). The receptors here all came from a woman in her forties with acute COVID-19.

The V and J genes are TRBV6-5 and TRBJ1-3; 9 bases agree with TRBD1. Germline CDR1 reads MNHEY; CDR2 reads SVGAGI. The junction had 5 bases not matched to a gene; V was cut back by 4 bases and J by 4 bases. The CDR3 has 15 amino acids. In DNA, the CDR3 is TGTGCCAGCAGTTCCACAGGGGGCGCGGGAAACACCATATATTTT. Translated, it gives CASSSTGGAGNTIYF.

The genes are TRBV12-3 or TRBV12-4 and TRBJ1-6, with 7 bases fitting TRBD1. The V and J ends lost 5 bases and 9 bases, in that order; junction bases with no gene match: 1. The CDR3 is 12 residues long. The CDR3 DNA is TGTGCCAGCAGTACAGGGGTTTCACCCCTCCACTTT. It specifies CASSTGVSPLHF.

CDR3 DNA: TGTGCCAGCAGTTACTCGTATCCCGGGGGAGGCTACACCTTC. It codes for CASSYSYPGGGYTF. The genes are TRBV6-2 or TRBV6-3 and TRBJ1-2, with D perhaps matching TRBD1 (5 bases). V dropped 0 bases and J dropped 8 bases, with 13 bases sitting between them. Looked up from germline, CDR1 is MNHEY and CDR2 is SVGEGT. The CDR3 has 14 amino acids.

This chain connects TRBV7-2 to TRBJ2-5, with 9 bases fitting TRBD2. The CDR3 loop spans 15 amino acids. The V gene end was trimmed by 2 bases and the J gene end by 4 bases; junction bases not matched to a gene: 5. CDR1 is SGHTA, CDR2 FQGNSA, per germline. CDR3 DNA: TGTGCCAGCAGCTTAAGGTCTAGCGGGGCAGAGACCCAGTACTTC. Its translation is CASSLRSSGAETQYF.

The chain carries TRBV5-6 and TRBJ1-1; weak D call: TRBD1 (5 bases). Trimming removed 4 bases at V and 8 bases at J, with 12 bases between. The CDR3 extends over 12 amino acids. Germline CDR1 and CDR2: SGHDT and YYEEEE. CDR3 sequence (DNA): TGTGCCAGCAGCCCGGGGGACGCCGAAGCTTTCTTT. Amino acid sequence: CASSPGDAEAFF.

The chain is built from TRBV11-3 and TRBJ2-5; D is perhaps TRBD1 (6 bases). CDR1 SGHNT and CDR2 YENEEA come from the germline V gene. This CDR3 spans 13 amino acids. Trimming left V 3 bases short and J 4 bases short, with 9 bases between. The CDR3 DNA follows: TGTGCCAGCAGCTTTATAGGGGGAGAGACCCAGTACTTC. Amino acids: CASSFIGGETQYF.

This clone was seen just once. V usage is TRBV7-2 and J usage is TRBJ1-2; D not certain. Germline V CDR1 and CDR2: SGHTA, FQGNSA. V was pared by 3 bases and J by 7 bases, with 15 bases between. This CDR3 region has 14 residues. CDR3 DNA: TGTGCCAGCAGCTTTAACGAGGCAGTAGGTGGCTACACCTTC. This encodes CASSFNEAVGGYTF.

This clone was seen just once. V and J are TRBV29-1 and TRBJ1-6; weak D call: TRBD1 (5 bases). Germline CDR1 and CDR2: SQVTM and ANQGSEA. This CDR3 region has 13 residues. V was clipped by 6 bases and J by 7 bases, with 13 bases between them. CDR3 in DNA: TGCAGCGTACGGGACTTCCTCAATTCACCCCTCCACTTT. Translated, it gives CSVRDFLNSPLHF.